A selection of T cell receptor beta chains follows, all from one sample in a study of T cell repertoires in cytomegalovirus infection. Which antigens these TCRs recognize remains unknown. TCRdb ran MiXCR on the reads and lists one entry per CDR3 protein. In the table there are 150,000 or so distinct CDR3 sequences, more than 30% of which are singletons. The sample here was CD8+ T cells from cultured PBMCs, taken from culture after CMV antigen stimulation. These TCRs come from a human donor in good health (CMV status not recorded). Some clones in this sample may be carry-over from other donors' samples. Each CDR3 is given with its conserved first and last residue. Fields, in order: D gene, clone size, J gene, V gene, CDR3 DNA, CDR3 protein. A D gene is named only where the DNA matches it firmly. Clone size is not always given. Where it is, it says once, few, many or a class for expanded clones.

d_gene: TRBD1
abundance: many
j_gene: TRBJ2-2
v_gene: TRBV7-2
CDR3nt: TGTGCCAGCAGCTTGGGGCAGGGGGCTGGGGAGCTGTTTTTT
CDR3aa: CASSLGQGAGELFF

d_gene: -
abundance: -
j_gene: TRBJ2-3
v_gene: TRBV20-1
CDR3nt: TGCAGTGCTAGAGTTTGGCAGGGCCAGACAGATACGCAGTATTTT
CDR3aa: CSARVWQGQTDTQYF

d_gene: -
abundance: -
j_gene: TRBJ1-1
v_gene: TRBV14
CDR3nt: TGTGCCAGCAGCCAAGATGTGGCATTGAACACTGAAGCTTTCTTT
CDR3aa: CASSQDVALNTEAFF

d_gene: -
abundance: few
j_gene: TRBJ2-1
v_gene: TRBV6-5
CDR3nt: TGTGCCAGCAGTTACTCTCTAGAAGCACGCAATGAGCAGTTCTTC
CDR3aa: CASSYSLEARNEQFF

d_gene: -
abundance: -
j_gene: TRBJ2-2
v_gene: TRBV27
CDR3nt: TGTGCCAGCAGTTTATCGAGGAGCACCGGGGAGCTGTTTTTT
CDR3aa: CASSLSRSTGELFF

d_gene: TRBD1
abundance: few
j_gene: TRBJ2-7
v_gene: TRBV19
CDR3nt: TGTGCCAGTAGTATCGACAGGGGCTACGAGCAGTACTTC
CDR3aa: CASSIDRGYEQYF

d_gene: -
abundance: -
j_gene: TRBJ2-7
v_gene: TRBV2
CDR3nt: TGTGCCAGCAGTCTAACCCGGTCTACAGTTTACGAGCAGTACTTC
CDR3aa: CASSLTRSTVYEQYF

d_gene: -
abundance: few
j_gene: TRBJ1-1
v_gene: TRBV6-6
CDR3nt: TGTGCCACCAGGGGCGCTGAAGCTTTCTTT
CDR3aa: CATRGAEAFF

d_gene: -
abundance: many
j_gene: TRBJ1-1
v_gene: TRBV19
CDR3nt: TGTGCCAGTAGTATAGTGGCTAACACTGAAGCTTTCTTT
CDR3aa: CASSIVANTEAFF

d_gene: TRBD1
abundance: few
j_gene: TRBJ2-1
v_gene: TRBV14
CDR3nt: TGTGCCAGCAGCCAATGGGGACAGGGAGTAAATGAGCAGTTCTTC
CDR3aa: CASSQWGQGVNEQFF

d_gene: -
abundance: few
j_gene: TRBJ2-1
v_gene: TRBV19
CDR3nt: TGTGCCAGTACCCCTGGGGCATACAATGAGCAGTTCTTC
CDR3aa: CASTPGAYNEQFF

d_gene: -
abundance: once
j_gene: TRBJ2-1
v_gene: TRBV14
CDR3nt: TGTGCCAGCAGCCAAGATATCGGGGCGCGCGAGCAGTTCTTC
CDR3aa: CASSQDIGAREQFF

d_gene: -
abundance: -
j_gene: TRBJ2-2
v_gene: TRBV4-1
CDR3nt: TGCGCCAGCAGCCAAGTTGGGAATGGGGAGCTGTTTTTT
CDR3aa: CASSQVGNGELFF

d_gene: TRBD1
abundance: once
j_gene: TRBJ1-1
v_gene: TRBV7-3
CDR3nt: TGTGCCAGCGCTACCAGGGGGGACACTGAAGCTTTCTTT
CDR3aa: CASATRGDTEAFF

d_gene: -
abundance: -
j_gene: TRBJ1-1
v_gene: TRBV29-1
CDR3nt: TGCAGCGTTGATTCGGACAGAGAGAACACTGAAGCTTTCTTT
CDR3aa: CSVDSDRENTEAFF

d_gene: -
abundance: once
j_gene: TRBJ2-5
v_gene: TRBV7-9
CDR3nt: TGTGCCAGCAGCTTAAGCCCCAGGGCGGAGACCCAGTACTTC
CDR3aa: CASSLSPRAETQYF

d_gene: -
abundance: few
j_gene: TRBJ2-5
v_gene: TRBV12-3/TRBV12-4
CDR3nt: TGTGCCAGCACCTGGTGGGTGGGAGAGACCCAGTACTTC
CDR3aa: CASTWWVGETQYF

d_gene: -
abundance: -
j_gene: TRBJ1-3
v_gene: TRBV14
CDR3nt: TGTGCCAGCAGCCGTAACGCGGGTCTCTCTGGAAACACCATATATTTT
CDR3aa: CASSRNAGLSGNTIYF

d_gene: -
abundance: few
j_gene: TRBJ2-3
v_gene: TRBV7-8
CDR3nt: TGTGCCAGCAGCTACTTTAGCACAGATACGCAGTATTTT
CDR3aa: CASSYFSTDTQYF

d_gene: -
abundance: -
j_gene: TRBJ2-2
v_gene: TRBV2
CDR3nt: TGTGCCAGCAGTGGCCCCCCTACCGGGGAGCTGTTTTTT
CDR3aa: CASSGPPTGELFF

d_gene: -
abundance: -
j_gene: TRBJ1-2
v_gene: TRBV24-1
CDR3nt: TGTGCCACCAGTGGTCGGTGGGGTGGCTACACCTTC
CDR3aa: CATSGRWGGYTF

d_gene: -
abundance: few
j_gene: TRBJ1-2
v_gene: TRBV7-6
CDR3nt: TGTGCCAGCAGCTTAACCTTGACAGGAACCTATGGCTACACCTTC
CDR3aa: CASSLTLTGTYGYTF

d_gene: -
abundance: few
j_gene: TRBJ2-2
v_gene: TRBV5-3
CDR3nt: TGTGCCAGAAGCAGTAGACGGCGCGCCGGGGAGCTGTTTTTT
CDR3aa: CARSSRRRAGELFF